This entry is about one T cell receptor (beta chain). The data belong to a study of blood T cell repertoires in COVID-19. Methods used by the authors: Amplified reference gene primers provided the basis for estimating nucleated cell counts. Sequenced by immunoSEQ multiplex PCR; TCRdb stores in-frame clones only, minus some. V and J calls and clone size are copied from that table; D and trimming were computed from the DNA. The data contain about 13,000 clones, 88% of them singletons. CDR3 length: 15 amino acids. Germline assignment: CDR1 SGHRS and CDR2 YFSETQ. V gave up 0 bases and J gave up 5 bases; unmatched junction bases: 3.

J is TRBJ1-2 and V is TRBV5-1; 11 bases fit TRBD1. The sample taken for sequencing was peripheral blood. The receptor comes from a human donor in a cohort sampled during active COVID-19. Here the CDR3 reads CASSLGTGGLYGYTF. In nucleotides, the CDR3 is TGCGCCAGCAGCTTGGGGACAGGGGGCCTTTATGGCTACACCTTC.